These 4 T cell receptor beta chains share one sample of origin, sequenced in a study of identical twins. TCRdb fed the 5' RACE reads into MiXCR, producing one record per CDR3 protein. The sample lists about 900,000 distinct CDR3 sequences, about 12% occurring once. The same data also went into a second study, on yellow fever vaccine responses in identical twins.

Sequenced input: PBMCs. These receptors originate from a woman aged 18 to 35 in good health.

In its sample, this clonotype was seen a few times. This chain uses TRBV11-2 with TRBJ2-1; a weak D match, TRBD2 (5 bases). V was clipped by 5 bases and J by 0 bases, with 17 bases between them. The CDR3 loop spans 17 amino acids. From germline, CDR1 is SGHAT and CDR2 FQNNGV. The CDR3 DNA reads TGTGCCAGCAGCCCCCCAACCGGGGTGAGCTCCTACAATGAGCAGTTCTTC. The encoded protein is CASSPPTGVSSYNEQFF.

This clonotype was counted a few times. The chain couples TRBV3-1 to TRBJ1-5; tentatively, D is TRBD1 (6 bases). CDR1 is LGHDT, CDR2 YNNKEL, per germline (reference sequence). The CDR3 covers 15 residues. V was cut by 2 bases and J by 2 bases, with 10 bases left in between. In nucleotides, the CDR3 is TGTGCCAGCAGCCAATCAGGGGCTGGCAATCAGCCCCAGCATTTT. Encoded protein: CASSQSGAGNQPQHF.

This clonotype was seen many times. This chain uses TRBV7-9 with TRBJ1-3; D gene unclear. The CDR3 is 10 residues long. V dropped 7 bases and J dropped 4 bases, with 2 bases sitting between them. CDR1 and CDR2 from the germline V gene are SEHNR and FQNEAQ (reference sequence). In nucleotides, the CDR3 is TGTGCCAGCACCGGAAACACCATATATTTT. It yields the protein CASTGNTIYF. Drawing the rest from reference TRBV7-9 and TRBJ1-3, the complete variable domain is DTGVSQNPRHKITKRGQNVTFRCDPISEHNRLYWYRQTLGQGPEFLTYFQNEAQLEKSRLLSDRFSAERPKGSFSTLEIQRTEQGDSAMYLCASTGNTIYFGEGSWLTVV.

A single count supports this clonotype. The CDR3 nucleotides read TGTGCTAGTGGTCCCCTTCCAGGCGGTGTGTTCACCGGGGAGCTGTTTTTT. It yields the protein CASGPLPGGVFTGELFF. The chain couples TRBV12-5 to TRBJ2-2; D remains ambiguous. Trimming left V 5 bases short and J 4 bases short, with 20 bases between. The germline V gene encodes CDR1 LGHNT and CDR2 FRNRAP. This CDR3 spans 17 amino acids.